This T cell receptor (beta chain) was identified during a study of control samples from healthy donors and cancer patients. Some clones are missing from TCRdb's copy, which holds only in-frame ones; the method was immunoSEQ multiplex PCR. In the table there are 90,000 to 150,000 clones, 89% of which are singletons. CDR1 KGHDR and CDR2 SFDVKD come from the germline V gene. V lost 4 bases and J lost 7; bases outside the gene matches: 6. There are 15 residues in the CDR3. This chain links TRBV24-1 with TRBJ1-4; 9 nucleotides align to TRBD1. The receptor comes from a man aged 45-60 years in good health. Sequenced material: blood. The CDR3 reads CATSDPTGGGEKLFF. DNA of the CDR3: TGTGCCACCAGTGACCCGACAGGGGGAGGTGAAAAACTGTTTTTT.